Sequencing of this T cell receptor beta chain was carried out in a study of blood T cell repertoires in COVID-19. Study-level information: COVID-19 samples collected from the United States, Italy and Spain covered acute and convalescent phases.

Authors' analysis steps: How many nucleated cells were present was estimated from reference gene primer amplification. Using immunoSEQ multiplex PCR, the repertoire was profiled, and TCRdb retains in-frame clones only, with some absent. The V and J calls and clone size were taken over from that table, and D and trimming were inferred from the DNA. Among roughly 200,000 clones listed, roughly 89% were seen once. Per the germline V gene, CDR1 is LGHNT and CDR2 is FRNRAP. V was shortened by 0 bases and J by 0 bases, with 12 bases between the two germline ends. The CDR3 consists of 18 residues. Participants came from some 26 US areas, aged about 18 to 100 years. Cohorts were assigned according to the clinical history that participants reported.

The TCR was taken from a woman in her thirties or forties with acute COVID-19. The sequencing input was PBMCs or T cells enriched from blood (not recorded which). J is TRBJ1-6 and V is TRBV12-5; D possibly corresponds to TRBD1 (6 bases). Written as DNA, the CDR3 is TGTGCTAGTGGTTTGGTACGAGGGGGTAACTCCTATAATTCACCCCTCCACTTT. Protein sequence: CASGLVRGGNSYNSPLHF.